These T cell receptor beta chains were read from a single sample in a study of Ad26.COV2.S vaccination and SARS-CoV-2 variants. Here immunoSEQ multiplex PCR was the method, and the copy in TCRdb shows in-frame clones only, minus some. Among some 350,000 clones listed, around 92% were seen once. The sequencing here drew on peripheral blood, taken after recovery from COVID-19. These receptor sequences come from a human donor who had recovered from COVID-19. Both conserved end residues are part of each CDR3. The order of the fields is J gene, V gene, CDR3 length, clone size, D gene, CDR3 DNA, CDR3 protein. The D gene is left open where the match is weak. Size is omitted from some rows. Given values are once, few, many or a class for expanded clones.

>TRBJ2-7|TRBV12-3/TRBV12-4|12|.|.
TGTGCCAGCAGTGGGCCATCCGCTCAGCAGTACTTC
CASSGPSAQQYF
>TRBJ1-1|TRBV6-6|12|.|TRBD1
TGTGCCAGCAAAATCGGACAGGATGAAGCTTTCTTT
CASKIGQDEAFF
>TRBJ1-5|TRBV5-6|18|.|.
TGTGCCAGCAGCTTGACGGTGGGGCAGGTAGAAAGCAATCAGCCCCAGCATTTT
CASSLTVGQVESNQPQHF
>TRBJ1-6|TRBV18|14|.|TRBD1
TGTGCCAGCTCACCTCCTGGACAGGCCCTTACCCTCCACTTT
CASSPPGQALTLHF
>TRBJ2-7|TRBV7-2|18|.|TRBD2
TGTGCCAGCAGCCCTCGCGGGGGAGCTAGCGGGTCCTCCGGGGAGCAGTACTTC
CASSPRGGASGSSGEQYF
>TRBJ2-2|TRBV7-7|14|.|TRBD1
TGTGCCAGCAGCTTAAAACAGGGGACCGGGGAGCTGTTTTTT
CASSLKQGTGELFF
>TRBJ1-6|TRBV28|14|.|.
TGTGCCAGCGGAATCCCCGGGGGCCTGACACCCCTCCACTTT
CASGIPGGLTPLHF
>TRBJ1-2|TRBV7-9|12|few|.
TGTGCCAGCAGCTTGGGGGGTAATGGCTACACCTTC
CASSLGGNGYTF
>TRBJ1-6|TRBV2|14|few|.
TGTGCCAGCAGTGTGGTAGGGGGTAATTCACCCCTCCACTTT
CASSVVGGNSPLHF
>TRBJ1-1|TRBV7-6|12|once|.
TGTGCCAGCAGCCCTTACAGAGCAGAAGCTTTCTTT
CASSPYRAEAFF
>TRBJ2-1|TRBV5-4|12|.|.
TGTGCCAGCAGCTTGATCAGCGGCGAGCAGTTCTTC
CASSLISGEQFF
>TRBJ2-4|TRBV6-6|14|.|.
TGTGCCAGCAGTCAGGGTAGGGGTAGGAACATTCAGTACTTC
CASSQGRGRNIQYF
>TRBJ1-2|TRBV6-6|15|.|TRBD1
TGTGCCAGCAGTTACGGGGTAGGGGGCTTCTATGGCTACACCTTC
CASSYGVGGFYGYTF
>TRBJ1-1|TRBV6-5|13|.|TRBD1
TGTGCCAACTATGACAGGGAGAACACTGAAGCTTTCTTT
CANYDRENTEAFF
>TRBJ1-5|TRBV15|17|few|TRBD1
TGTGCCACCAGCGGCCACGGGACAGGGTACCCCAATCAGCCCCAGCATTTT
CATSGHGTGYPNQPQHF
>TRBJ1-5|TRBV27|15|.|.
TGTGCCAGCCGACAGGCGGATGATAGCAATCAGCCCCAGCATTTT
CASRQADDSNQPQHF
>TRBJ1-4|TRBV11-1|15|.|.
TGTGCCAGCACCACCTTACTTTGGAAGAAAGAAAAACTGTTTTTT
CASTTLLWKKEKLFF
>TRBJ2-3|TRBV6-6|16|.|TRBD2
TGTGCCAGCAGTTACTCGATAGGCGGGGGGACTCATACGCAGTATTTT
CASSYSIGGGTHTQYF
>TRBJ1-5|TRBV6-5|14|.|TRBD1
TGTGCCAGTGAGACAGGGGGCAGCAATCAGCCCCAGCATTTT
CASETGGSNQPQHF
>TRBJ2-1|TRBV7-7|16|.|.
TGTGCTAGCAGCCTAGGGACAAACCCCTCCTACAATGAGCAGTTCTTC
CASSLGTNPSYNEQFF
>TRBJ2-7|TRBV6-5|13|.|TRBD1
TGTGCCAGCAGGAAACAGGGGGCCTACGAGCAGTACTTC
CASRKQGAYEQYF
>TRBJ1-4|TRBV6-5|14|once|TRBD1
TGTGCCAGCAGTTATAGGACAGGGCGCGAAAAACTGTTTTTT
CASSYRTGREKLFF
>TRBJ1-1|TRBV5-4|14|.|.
TGTGCCAGCAGCTTGATCTCCAGGGCCACAGAAGCTTTCTTT
CASSLISRATEAFF
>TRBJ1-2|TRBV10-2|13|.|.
TGCGCCAGCAGTGAGCCAGCAACGTATGGCTACACCTTC
CASSEPATYGYTF
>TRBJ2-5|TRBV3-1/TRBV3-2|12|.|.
TGTGCCAGCAGCCCCTCCCTGGGGACCCAGTACTTC
CASSPSLGTQYF
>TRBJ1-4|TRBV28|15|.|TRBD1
TGTGCCAGCAGACGACAGGGGGCAACTAATGAAAAACTGTTTTTT
CASRRQGATNEKLFF
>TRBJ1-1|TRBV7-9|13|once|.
TGTGCCAGCAGCCGGGGGGCGGGGGCTGAAGCTTTCTTT
CASSRGAGAEAFF
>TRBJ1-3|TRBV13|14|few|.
TGTGCCAGCAGCTTACGGGTTTCTGGAAACACCATATATTTT
CASSLRVSGNTIYF
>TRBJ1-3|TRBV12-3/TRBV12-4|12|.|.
TGTGCCAGCAGTTTTAGTGGAAACACCATATATTTT
CASSFSGNTIYF
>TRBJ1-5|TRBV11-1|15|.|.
TGTGCCAGCAGCCCTTCCTCGGGTGACAATCAGCCCCAGCATTTT
CASSPSSGDNQPQHF
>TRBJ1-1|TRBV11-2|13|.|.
TGTGCCAGCAGCCCGGGCAGGAACACTGAAGCTTTCTTT
CASSPGRNTEAFF
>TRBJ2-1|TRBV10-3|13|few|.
TGTGCCATCACTTTCGGGGACGGCAATGAGCAGTTCTTC
CAITFGDGNEQFF
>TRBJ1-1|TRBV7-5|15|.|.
TGTGCCAGAAGCTACAGGAGCGGGGGTGGAACTGAAGCTTTCTTT
CARSYRSGGGTEAFF
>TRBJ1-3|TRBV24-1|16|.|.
TGTGCCACCAGGGACAGCGACCTTCACTCTGGAAACACCATATATTTT
CATRDSDLHSGNTIYF
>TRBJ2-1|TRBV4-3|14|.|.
TGCGCCAGCAGCCAAGAAGGGACTCCAAATGAGCAGTTCTTC
CASSQEGTPNEQFF
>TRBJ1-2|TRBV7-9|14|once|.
TGTGCCAGCAGTTGGTCGTTGGGGGCGGATGGCTACACCTTC
CASSWSLGADGYTF
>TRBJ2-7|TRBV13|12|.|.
TGTGCCAGCAGCTTAGGAGGGGACGAGCAGTACTTC
CASSLGGDEQYF
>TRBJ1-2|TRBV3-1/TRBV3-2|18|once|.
TGTGCCAGCAGCCAAGATCCAAGAGTGTCCGGGACGGATAATGGCTACACCTTC
CASSQDPRVSGTDNGYTF
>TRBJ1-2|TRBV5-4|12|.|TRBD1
TGTGCCAGCAGCCTAGACAGGGCTGGCTACACCTTC
CASSLDRAGYTF
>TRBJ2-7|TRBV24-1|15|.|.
TGTGCCACCAGTGATTTGAGGGCCCAACTCTACGAGCAGTACTTC
CATSDLRAQLYEQYF
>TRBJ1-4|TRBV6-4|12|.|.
TGTGCCAGCAGCCCATCTAATGAAAAACTGTTTTTT
CASSPSNEKLFF
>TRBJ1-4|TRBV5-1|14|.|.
TGCGCCAGCAGCCCAGGACGGGATAATGAAAAACTGTTTTTT
CASSPGRDNEKLFF
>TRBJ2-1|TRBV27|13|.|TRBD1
TGTGCCAGCAAGCCTACAGGGGCTAATGAGCAGTTCTTC
CASKPTGANEQFF
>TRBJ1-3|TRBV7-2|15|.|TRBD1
TGTGCCAGCAGCTTAGGCGGACAGGGTGGAAACACCATATATTTT
CASSLGGQGGNTIYF
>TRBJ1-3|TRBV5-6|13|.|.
TGTGCCAGCAGCTTAAGGGGTTTGGACACCATATATTTT
CASSLRGLDTIYF
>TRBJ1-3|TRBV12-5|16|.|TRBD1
TGTGCTAGTGGAATGAGGGACAGCTTCTCTGGAAACACCATATATTTT
CASGMRDSFSGNTIYF
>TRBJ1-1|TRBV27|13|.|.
TGTGCCAGCAGTTTGAAGGGTGCCTCTGAAGCTTTCTTT
CASSLKGASEAFF
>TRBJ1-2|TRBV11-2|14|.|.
TGTGCCAGCAGCCCGTGGGGGGGTGACTATGGCTACACCTTC
CASSPWGGDYGYTF
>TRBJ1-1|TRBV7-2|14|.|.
TGTGCCAGCAGCAGAAGACAAGCGAACACTGAAGCTTTCTTT
CASSRRQANTEAFF
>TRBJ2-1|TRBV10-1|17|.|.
TGCGCCAGCAGTGAGTATCAGATGGGGAGCTCCTACAATGAGCAGTTCTTC
CASSEYQMGSSYNEQFF
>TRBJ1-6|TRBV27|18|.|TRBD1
TGTGCCAGCAGTTTACGGGGGACAGCCCCTACTTCTAATTCACCCCTCCACTTT
CASSLRGTAPTSNSPLHF
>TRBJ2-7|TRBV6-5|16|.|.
TGTGCCAGCAGTTACTCGAACGCCGGGGACTCCTACGAGCAGTACTTC
CASSYSNAGDSYEQYF
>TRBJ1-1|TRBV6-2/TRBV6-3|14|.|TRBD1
TGTGCCAGCAGTTATCGACAGGGGGATACTGAAGCTTTCTTT
CASSYRQGDTEAFF
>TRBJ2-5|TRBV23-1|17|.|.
TGCGCCAGCAGTCAAATTAAGTGTAGGGTGGCAAGAGAGACCCAGTACTTC
CASSQIKCRVARETQYF
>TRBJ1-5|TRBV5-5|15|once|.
TGTGCCAGCAGCCCGGGAGTTGCAGTCCTACAGCCCCAGCATTTT
CASSPGVAVLQPQHF